This T cell receptor (beta chain) is from a study of cytomegalovirus exposure and HLA in healthy donors. The study's findings and limits: The authors assumed roughly uniform sequencing depth across donors for presence/absence analyses. TCR beta sequences numbering about 17,000 were associated with HLA alleles at 0.05 false discovery rate in a later analysis.

PCR amplification relied on 60 Vbeta primers (plus 13 Jbeta primers). Method: immunoSEQ multiplex PCR; TCRdb's copy keeps in-frame clones and lacks some. The data contain around 190,000 clones, around 83% of them singletons. In regard to this clone: Its antigen is not identified.

The germline V and J ends were trimmed by 4 bases and 7 bases, with 17 bases remaining between them. The CDR3 runs to 14 residues. The germline gives CDR1 SGHNT, CDR2 YYREEE (reference sequence). This chain links TRBV5-4 with TRBJ1-2, with TRBD1 as a possible D gene (5 bases). The source material was PBMCs. This sequence was found in a woman in her thirties or forties in good health and CMV-seronegative. CDR3 sequence (DNA): TGTGCCAGCAGCCCTTGGGGCAGGTACGCTGGCTACACCTTC. Its translation is CASSPWGRYAGYTF. The entire variable domain, with the rest obtained from reference TRBV5-4 and TRBJ1-2, is as follows: ETGVTQSPTHLIKTRGQQVTLRCSSQSGHNTVSWYQQALGQGPQFIFQYYREEENGRGNFPPRFSGLQFPNYSSELNVNALELDDSALYLCASSPWGRYAGYTFGSGTRLTVV.